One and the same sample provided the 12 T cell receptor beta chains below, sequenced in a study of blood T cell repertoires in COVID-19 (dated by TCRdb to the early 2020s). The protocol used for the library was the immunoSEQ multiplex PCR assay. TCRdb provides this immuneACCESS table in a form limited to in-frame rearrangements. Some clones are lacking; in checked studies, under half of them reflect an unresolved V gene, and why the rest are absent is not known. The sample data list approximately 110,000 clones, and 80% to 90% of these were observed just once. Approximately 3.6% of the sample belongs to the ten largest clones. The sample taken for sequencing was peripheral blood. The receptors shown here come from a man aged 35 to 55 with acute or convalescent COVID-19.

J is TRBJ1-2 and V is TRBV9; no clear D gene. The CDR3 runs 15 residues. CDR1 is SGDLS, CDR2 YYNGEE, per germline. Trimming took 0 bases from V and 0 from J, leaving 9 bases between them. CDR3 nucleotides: TGTGCCAGCAGCGTAGACCCGGGGACTAACTATGGCTACACCTTC. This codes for CASSVDPGTNYGYTF.

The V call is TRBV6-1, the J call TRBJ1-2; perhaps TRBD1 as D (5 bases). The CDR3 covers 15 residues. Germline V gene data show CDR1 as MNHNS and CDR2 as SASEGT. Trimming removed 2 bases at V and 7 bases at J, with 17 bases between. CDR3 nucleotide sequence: TGTGCCAGCAGTGAAACGGGGCCAGGGACTGGTGGCTACACCTTC. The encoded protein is CASSETGPGTGGYTF.

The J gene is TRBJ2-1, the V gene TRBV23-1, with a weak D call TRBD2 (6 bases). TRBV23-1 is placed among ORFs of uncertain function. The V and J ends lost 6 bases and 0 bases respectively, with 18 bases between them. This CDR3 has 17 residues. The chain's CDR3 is CASSLGCGARSYNEQFF. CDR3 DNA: TGCGCCAGCAGCCTGGGGTGCGGGGCCCGCTCCTACAATGAGCAGTTCTTC.

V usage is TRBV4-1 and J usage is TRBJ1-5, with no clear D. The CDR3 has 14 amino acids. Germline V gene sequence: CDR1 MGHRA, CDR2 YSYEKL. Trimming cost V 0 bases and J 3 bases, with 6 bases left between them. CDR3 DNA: TGCGCCAGCAGCCAAGATAGATTCAATCAGCCCCAGCATTTT. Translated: CASSQDRFNQPQHF.

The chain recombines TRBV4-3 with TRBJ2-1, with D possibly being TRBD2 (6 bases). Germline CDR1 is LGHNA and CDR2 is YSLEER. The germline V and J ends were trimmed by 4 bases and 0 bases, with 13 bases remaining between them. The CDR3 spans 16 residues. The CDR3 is CASSLTMRGSYNEQFF. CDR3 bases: TGCGCCAGCAGCCTCACGATGCGGGGCTCCTACAATGAGCAGTTCTTC.

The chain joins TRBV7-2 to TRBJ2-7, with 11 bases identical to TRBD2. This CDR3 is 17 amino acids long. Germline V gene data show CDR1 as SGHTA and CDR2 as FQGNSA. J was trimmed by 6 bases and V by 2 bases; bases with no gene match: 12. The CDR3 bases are TGTGCCAGCAGCTTAAACCGACTAGCGGGGACCCTTCTCGAGCAGTACTTC. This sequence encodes CASSLNRLAGTLLEQYF.

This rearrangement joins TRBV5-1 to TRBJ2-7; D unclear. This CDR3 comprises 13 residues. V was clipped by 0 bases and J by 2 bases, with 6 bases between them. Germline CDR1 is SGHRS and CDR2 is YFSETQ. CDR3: CASSLDKAYEQYF. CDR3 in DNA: TGCGCCAGCAGCTTGGACAAAGCCTACGAGCAGTACTTC.

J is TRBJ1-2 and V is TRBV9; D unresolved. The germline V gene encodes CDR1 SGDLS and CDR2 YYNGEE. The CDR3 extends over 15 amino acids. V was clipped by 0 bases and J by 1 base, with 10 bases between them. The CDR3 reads CASSVGGGGNYGYTF. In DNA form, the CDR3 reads TGTGCCAGCAGCGTAGGAGGAGGAGGTAACTATGGCTACACCTTC.

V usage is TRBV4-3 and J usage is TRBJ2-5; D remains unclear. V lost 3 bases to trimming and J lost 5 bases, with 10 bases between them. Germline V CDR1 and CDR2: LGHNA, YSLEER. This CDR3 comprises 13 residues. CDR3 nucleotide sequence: TGCGCCAGCAGCCAGACAACCCGGGAGACCCAGTACTTC. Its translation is CASSQTTRETQYF.

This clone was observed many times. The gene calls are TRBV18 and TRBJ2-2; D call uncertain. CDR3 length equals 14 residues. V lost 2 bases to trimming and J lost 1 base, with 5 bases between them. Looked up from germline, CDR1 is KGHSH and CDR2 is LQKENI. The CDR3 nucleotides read TGTGCCAGCTCACCAGCGCAGAACACCGGGGAGCTGTTTTTT. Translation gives CASSPAQNTGELFF.

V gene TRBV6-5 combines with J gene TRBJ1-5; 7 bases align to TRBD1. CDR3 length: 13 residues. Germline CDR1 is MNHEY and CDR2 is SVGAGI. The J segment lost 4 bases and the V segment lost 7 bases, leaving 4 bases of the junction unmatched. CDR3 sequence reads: CASIGTANQPQHF. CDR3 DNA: TGTGCCAGCATTGGGACAGCAAATCAGCCCCAGCATTTT.

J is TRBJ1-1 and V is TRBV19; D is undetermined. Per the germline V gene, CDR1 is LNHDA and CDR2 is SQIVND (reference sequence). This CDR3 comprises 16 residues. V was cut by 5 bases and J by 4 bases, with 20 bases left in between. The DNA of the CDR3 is TGTGCCAGTAGTCCGGGGTCGTCAATACAATTCACTGAAGCTTTCTTT. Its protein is CASSPGSSIQFTEAFF.